This TCR beta chain was recovered during a study of TIL therapy for anti-PD-1-resistant metastatic lung cancer. Whole-study findings and limits: After infusion, TIL clonotypes partly replaced peripheral T cells and declined over months.

The immunoSEQ assay was v3. Repertoires were generated with immunoSEQ multiplex PCR, while TCRdb's copy carries only in-frame clones and drops some. The data hold tens of thousands of clones, with less than 75% observed a single time. Time point noted: pre-treatment sample, taken before nivolumab and TIL therapy. This CDR3 has 12 residues. The V gene's germline CDR1 is MNHNS and CDR2 SASEGT. V shed 5 bases and J shed 5 bases, with 9 bases lying between them. A note on this clone: The antigen is unknown.

The source of this sequence is a person between 25 and 79 years old with non-small cell lung cancer. The chain couples TRBV6-1 to TRBJ2-5; D gene unclear. The material was blood, obtained at baseline. The CDR3 region has the DNA TGTGCCAGCAGTCCACTTCGGGAGACCCAGTACTTC. Protein product: CASSPLRETQYF.